The 18 T cell receptor beta chains presented below share a single source sample, sequenced in a study of T cells in Graves' hyperthyroidism and ophthalmopathy. What was amplified from RNA transcripts were TCR beta CDR3 regions. The study used the HTBI primer set for a first-round RT-PCR of the TCR CDR3. Via MiXCR, TCRdb re-called the multiplex PCR reads, giving one row per CDR3 protein. The sample has about 500,000 distinct CDR3 sequences; approximately 15% are singletons. Material: blood. These TCRs come from a woman younger than 30 with Graves' hyperthyroidism.

This clonotype was seen more than once but under ten times. This chain uses TRBV12-3 or TRBV12-4 with TRBJ2-2; D is undetermined. The CDR3 is 15 residues long. Trimming stripped 6 bases from V and 6 bases from J, with 17 bases between. The CDR3 DNA is TGTGCCAGCAGCCAAGGTCCCTCCGAATCCGGGGAGCTGTTTTTT. It specifies CASSQGPSESGELFF.

This clonotype was seen ten or more times. The rearrangement uses TRBV7-2 and TRBJ2-4, with TRBD1 identical over 7 bases. The CDR3 is 19 amino acids. V gave up 1 base and J gave up 0 bases; unmatched junction bases: 12. Germline CDR1 is SGHTA and CDR2 is FQGNSA. This CDR3 reads CASSLGLGDRLLAKNIQYF. DNA of the CDR3: TGTGCCAGCAGCTTAGGTTTAGGGGACAGACTACTAGCCAAAAACATTCAGTACTTC.

J is TRBJ2-7 and V is TRBV5-1; 8 nucleotides agree with TRBD2. Germline V gene data show CDR1 as SGHRS and CDR2 as YFSETQ. The CDR3 sequence is 13 residues long. V was pared by 9 bases and J by 6 bases, with 11 bases of the junction left unmatched. The CDR3 DNA reads as TGCGCCACGAAAGCGGGAGAAAGAGGCGAGCAGTACTTC. Its translation: CATKAGERGEQYF.

This clonotype was detected many times. This chain joins TRBV5-1 and TRBJ2-5, with TRBD1 identical over 7 bases. Germline V gene lookup returns CDR1 SGHRS and CDR2 YFSETQ. This CDR3 is built from 14 residues. V dropped 7 bases and J dropped 0; count of bases not matched to a gene: 6. CDR3 nucleotides: TGCGCCAGCCGCCTTAGGGGGCACCAAGAGACCCAGTACTTC. Translation gives CASRLRGHQETQYF.

CDR3 DNA sequence: TGTGCCAGCAGCTTAATAGCGGGAATGAACAATGAGCAGTTCTTC. This sequence encodes CASSLIAGMNNEQFF. The chain employs TRBV5-4 and TRBJ2-1; 8 bases are a match to TRBD2. CDR3 length equals 15 residues. V lost 2 bases, J lost 5 bases, and 6 bases stayed unmatched. Per germline, CDR1 SGHNT and CDR2 YYREEE (reference sequence).

This clonotype was seen only a few times. The chain joins TRBV19 to TRBJ2-1, with TRBD2 as a possible D gene (6 bases). V was cut by 6 bases and J by 4 bases, with 19 bases left in between. CDR3 length: 16 amino acids. CDR1 is LNHDA, CDR2 SQIVND, per germline (reference sequence). The CDR3 loop reads CASRTSWAGQYNEQFF. The CDR3 bases are TGTGCCAGTAGAACCTCTTGGGCGGGGCAATACAATGAGCAGTTCTTC. Drawing the rest from reference TRBV19 and TRBJ2-1, the complete variable domain is DGGITQSPKYLFRKEGQNVTLSCEQNLNHDAMYWYRQDPGQGLRLIYYSQIVNDFQKGDIAEGYSVSREKKESFPLTVTSAQKNPTAFYLCASRTSWAGQYNEQFFGPGTRLTVL.

There are a few counts of this clonotype. The gene calls are TRBV6-2 or TRBV6-3 and TRBJ2-5; D is tentatively TRBD1 or TRBD2 (6 bases each). V shed 5 bases and J shed 5 bases, with 18 bases lying between them. The CDR3 is 15 amino acids. From germline, CDR1 is MNHEY and CDR2 SVGEGT. The CDR3 sequence: CASSHPLGGWETQYF. Written as DNA, the CDR3 is TGTGCCAGCAGTCACCCTTTGGGGGGCTGGGAGACCCAGTACTTC.

This clonotype was seen a few times. CDR3 sequence: CASSTTAGAYGYTF. The DNA of the CDR3 is TGTGCCAGCAGCACGACTGCGGGAGCCTATGGCTACACCTTC. The V gene is TRBV3-1, the J gene TRBJ1-2; D is uncertain. The germline V and J ends were trimmed by 5 bases and 4 bases, with 14 bases remaining between them. Germline-derived CDR1 and CDR2 are LGHDT and YNNKEL (reference sequence). The CDR3 runs to 14 residues.

This clonotype was seen many times. The chain links TRBV12-3 or TRBV12-4 to TRBJ1-5; TRBD1 agrees at 7 bases. The CDR3 loop spans 15 amino acids. V was clipped by 1 base and J by 5 bases; unmatched bases: 5. The CDR3 region has the DNA TGTGCCAGCAGTTTAGACAGGGGACGTCATCAGCCCCAGCATTTT. It specifies CASSLDRGRHQPQHF.

This clonotype was detected only a few times. The chain is built from TRBV5-1 and TRBJ2-5; D unclear. Per the germline V gene, CDR1 is SGHRS and CDR2 is YFSETQ. The CDR3 runs 14 residues. Trimming shortened V by 4 bases and J by 1 base, and 11 bases separated the two germline ends. CDR3 sequence reads: CASSPTPVQETQYF. CDR3 coding DNA: TGCGCCAGCAGCCCCACGCCAGTCCAAGAGACCCAGTACTTC.

As regards this clonotype: This may come from a read error, since a much larger clone is one base off. The V gene is TRBV15, the J gene TRBJ2-3; 8 bases are a match to TRBD2. The germline CDR1 and CDR2 sequences are LNHNV and YYDKDF (reference sequence). The CDR3 totals 17 residues. CDR3 coding DNA: TGTGCCACCGGCAGAGGTGGGGCGGGAGGATCCACAGATACGCAGTATTTT. Amino acid sequence: CATGRGGAGGSTDTQYF.

This clonotype was seen at least ten times. The chain is built from TRBV6-1 and TRBJ1-1; D uncertain. Germline V gene sequence: CDR1 MNHNS, CDR2 SASEGT. This CDR3 is 15 amino acids long. Trimming stripped 6 bases from V and 0 bases from J, with 14 bases between. The CDR3 DNA follows: TGTGCCAGCAGCCTACGTGGGTGGATGAACACTGAAGCTTTCTTT. This codes for CASSLRGWMNTEAFF.

This chain connects TRBV9 to TRBJ2-3; D might be TRBD1 (6 bases). Trimming shortened V by 3 bases and J by 3 bases, and 14 bases separated the two germline ends. The CDR3 totals 15 residues. Germline-derived CDR1 and CDR2 are SGDLS and YYNGEE. The CDR3 is CASSAMTGETDTQYF. CDR3 coding DNA: TGTGCCAGCAGCGCTATGACAGGAGAAACAGATACGCAGTATTTT.

V is TRBV4-2 and J is TRBJ2-5; 8 positions agree with TRBD2. J gave up 4 bases and V 0 bases, and 10 bases lay outside the gene matches. CDR1 and CDR2 from the germline V gene are LGHNA and YNFKEQ. CDR3 length: 17 amino acids. Here the CDR3 reads CASSQEARSGIPETQYF. For the CDR3, the DNA is TGTGCCAGCAGCCAAGAAGCGCGTAGCGGGATCCCAGAGACCCAGTACTTC.

This clonotype was counted at least ten times. The chain joins TRBV12-3 or TRBV12-4 to TRBJ2-1, with 8 positions matching TRBD2. This CDR3 comprises 18 residues. The junction had 12 bases not matched to a gene; V was cut back by 1 base and J by 4 bases. The CDR3 nucleotides read TGTGCCAGCAGTTTAGAAGTAAGCGGGAGCCTGCCTTACAATGAGCAGTTCTTC. As protein: CASSLEVSGSLPYNEQFF.

This clonotype was detected many times. The V gene is TRBV7-2, the J gene TRBJ2-7; D might be TRBD2 (7 bases). The germline V gene encodes CDR1 SGHTA and CDR2 FQGNSA. The CDR3 sequence is 16 residues long. Trimming cost V 0 bases and J 6 bases, with 18 bases left between them. CDR3 nucleotides: TGTGCCAGCAGCTTAGCCGGAGCGGGACACTCCCCCGAGCAGTACGTC. Translated, it gives CASSLAGAGHSPEQYV.

This clonotype was found many times. The gene calls are TRBV3-1 and TRBJ2-1, with 12 nucleotides matching TRBD2. The CDR3 spans 15 residues. V lost 4 bases to trimming and J lost 8 bases; unmatched junction nucleotides: 6. Germline V gene sequence: CDR1 LGHDT, CDR2 YNNKEL (reference sequence). The CDR3 DNA reads as TGTGCCAGCAGCCCGACTAGCGGGAGTGTCGATGAGCAGTTCTTC. It specifies CASSPTSGSVDEQFF.

V gene TRBV5-1 combines with J gene TRBJ2-5, with D possibly TRBD2 on 5 matching bases. Per the germline V gene, CDR1 is SGHRS and CDR2 is YFSETQ. The CDR3 has 15 amino acids. The germline V and J ends were trimmed by 4 bases and 5 bases, with 18 bases remaining between them. This CDR3 reads CASSLQRRSQETQYF. CDR3 bases: TGCGCCAGCAGCCTGCAGCGGCGTTCTCAGGAGACCCAGTACTTC.